One TCR beta chain is described in this entry. Its antigen is unknown. The sample comes from a study of CD8+ T cells in alopecia areata. About the research overall: Treated individuals took tofacitinib by mouth, 5 to 10 mg twice daily. Study results and caveats: Patients shared TCRs less clearly than mice did, possibly owing to HLA. Besides other cells, scalp samples also yield sequences of resident alphabeta T cells from normal skin.

The study team obtained lesional scalp punch biopsies and peripheral blood from alopecia areata patients. Germline-derived CDR1 and CDR2 are MNHNY and SVGAGI (reference sequence). V was pared by 2 bases and J by 5 bases, with 9 bases between. The CDR3 loop spans 14 amino acids. TCR sequencing used cDNA made by reverse transcription of extracted RNA. Sequencing was performed with immunoSEQ multiplex PCR; in TCRdb, only in-frame clones are kept and a portion is missing. The sample carries 10,000 to 15,000 clones, roughly 55% recorded once. This sequence joins TRBV6-6 and TRBJ2-2, with a tentative D call TRBD2 (5 bases). The source is a human donor with alopecia areata. Sequencing was performed on skin. For the CDR3, the DNA is TGTGCCAGCAGTTACGCTAGCAGAACCGGGGAGCTGTTTTTT. This codes for CASSYASRTGELFF.